The 5 T cell receptor beta chains reported below all come from one sample, sequenced in a study of response to subunit inactivated influenza vaccine. MiXCR was run by TCRdb on the RT-PCR reads, yielding one entry per CDR3 protein. The table records hundreds of thousands of distinct CDR3 sequences, 14% of them present only once. The specimen comprised PBMCs from blood, sampled 14 to 15 days before vaccination. The receptors come from a man aged 45-65 years who received an inactivated influenza vaccine.

This clonotype was picked up many times. The V call is TRBV5-5, the J call TRBJ1-4, with D tentatively TRBD1 (6 bases). The CDR3 totals 17 residues. Germline V gene sequence: CDR1 SGHKS, CDR2 YYEKEE (reference sequence). V dropped 4 bases and J dropped 0 bases, with 16 bases sitting between them. The CDR3 region has the DNA TGTGCCAGCAGCCCCGAGGCCGGGACACCAACTAATGAAAAACTGTTTTTT. Translated, it gives CASSPEAGTPTNEKLFF.

This clonotype was recorded many times. The rearrangement links TRBV9 to TRBJ2-5; TRBD2 matches 14 bases. This CDR3 comprises 15 residues. The germline gives CDR1 SGDLS, CDR2 YYNGEE. V lost 3 bases and J lost 5; bases outside the gene matches: 3. The CDR3 nucleotides read TGTGCCAGCAGCGGGACTAGCGGGGGGCGGGAGACCCAGTACTTC. Translating it yields CASSGTSGGRETQYF.

The rearrangement joins TRBV4-2 to TRBJ1-2; 10 bases fit TRBD1. This CDR3 is 17 amino acids long. V was clipped by 2 bases and J by 2 bases; unmatched bases: 8. The germline V gene has CDR1 LGHNA and CDR2 YNFKEQ. The CDR3 region is CASSQSFPGQGNYGYTF. The CDR3 coding sequence is TGTGCCAGCAGCCAAAGCTTTCCGGGACAGGGGAACTATGGCTACACCTTC.

The chain recombines TRBV5-1 with TRBJ2-7; D unclear. V was pared by 4 bases and J by 1 base, with 12 bases between. CDR3 length: 14 residues. Germline CDR1 is SGHRS and CDR2 is YFSETQ. Written as DNA, the CDR3 is TGCGCCAGCAGCCCTTGGACGGAGTCCTACGAGCAGTACTTC. Protein product: CASSPWTESYEQYF. Supplemented by reference TRBV5-1 and TRBJ2-7, the full variable domain reads KAGVTQTPRYLIKTRGQQVTLSCSPISGHRSVSWYQQTPGQGLQFLFEYFSETQRNKGNFPGRFSGRQFSNSRSEMNVSTLELGDSALYLCASSPWTESYEQYFGPGTRLTVT.

CDR3 nucleotide sequence: TGCAGCGGGGCGGGTAGAGGATCTGGGGAGCTGTTTTTT. It is translated as CSGAGRGSGELFF. The chain has TRBV29-1 and TRBJ2-2; the D gene is possibly TRBD2 (5 bases). CDR1 is SQVTM, CDR2 ANQGSEA, per germline. This CDR3 has 13 residues. Trimming left V 7 bases short and J 8 bases short, with 17 bases between.